This entry lists 29 T cell receptor beta chains sequenced from one sample in a study of T cell changes during pregnancy in multiple sclerosis. Some clones are missing from TCRdb's copy, which holds only in-frame ones; the method was immunoSEQ multiplex PCR. The sample records about 60,000 clones, over 85% being singletons. This specimen was CD8+ T cells from peripheral blood mononuclear cells, taken in the second trimester of pregnancy. The receptors shown here come from a female donor with multiple sclerosis, enrolled in a pregnancy study.

This clone was observed a single time. This chain connects TRBV5-6 to TRBJ2-1; 13 bases are shared with TRBD2. There are 14 residues in the CDR3. Per germline, CDR1 SGHDT and CDR2 YYEEEE. V trimming: 4 bases; J trimming: 9 bases; junction bases outside the gene matches: 4. The CDR3 here is CASSGLAGVSEQFF. The CDR3, as DNA: TGTGCCAGCAGCGGACTAGCGGGAGTGAGTGAGCAGTTCTTC. The complete variable domain, with remaining parts taken from reference TRBV5-6 and TRBJ2-1, reads DAGVTQSPTHLIKTRGQQVTLRCSPKSGHDTVSWYQQALGQGPQFIFQYYEEEERQRGNFPDRFSGHQFPNYSSELNVNALLLGDSALYLCASSGLAGVSEQFFGPGTRLTVL.

This clone was counted once. The rearrangement uses TRBV6-1 and TRBJ2-3, with 14 positions matching TRBD2. CDR1 and CDR2 from the germline V gene are MNHNS and SASEGT. The CDR3 has 15 residues. V lost 8 bases and J lost 3; bases outside the gene matches: 4. The CDR3 region is CASEGLAGDTDTQYF. Here the CDR3 DNA reads TGTGCCAGCGAGGGACTAGCGGGAGATACAGATACGCAGTATTTT.

The rearrangement uses TRBV5-1 and TRBJ2-7; 14 bases match TRBD2. V trimming: 7 bases; J trimming: 6 bases; junction bases outside the gene matches: 3. The CDR3 spans 13 residues. Germline V lookup: CDR1 SGHRS, CDR2 YFSETQ. CDR3 sequence reads: CASGTSGSPEQYF. The DNA for the CDR3 is TGCGCCAGCGGGACTAGCGGGAGTCCCGAGCAGTACTTC.

This chain uses TRBV6-5 with TRBJ2-7; 10 bases line up with TRBD1. CDR1 MNHEY and CDR2 SVGAGI come from the germline V gene. V was pared by 3 bases and J by 4 bases, with 6 bases of the junction left unmatched. The CDR3 consists of 15 residues. For the CDR3, the DNA is TGTGCCAGCAGTTATTCGACAGGGGGCGAGTACGAGCAGTACTTC. It encodes CASSYSTGGEYEQYF.

The chain recombines TRBV6-5 with TRBJ2-7; 10 bases fit TRBD2. V was clipped by 0 bases and J by 5 bases; unmatched bases: 4. Germline V gene lookup returns CDR1 MNHEY and CDR2 SVGAGI. The length of the CDR3 is 15 residues. CDR3 nucleotide sequence: TGTGCCAGCAGTTACTCGCTAGCGGGAGTAGACGAGCAGTACTTC. Amino acid sequence: CASSYSLAGVDEQYF.

The chain links TRBV27 to TRBJ2-1; a weak D match, TRBD2 (5 bases). Germline CDR1 is MNHEY and CDR2 is SMNVEV (reference sequence). The CDR3 sequence is 13 residues long. Trimming pared 3 bases from V and 3 bases from J, leaving 6 bases between. The CDR3 sequence is CASSFGVYNEQFF. The CDR3, as DNA: TGTGCCAGCAGTTTCGGGGTCTACAATGAGCAGTTCTTC.

V usage is TRBV19 and J usage is TRBJ2-3, with 10 bases fitting TRBD2. The germline gives CDR1 LNHDA, CDR2 SQIVND (reference sequence). The CDR3 totals 16 residues. V lost 4 bases and J lost 3; bases outside the gene matches: 7. CDR3 protein: CASSNLAGVSTDTQYF. CDR3 nucleotide sequence: TGTGCCAGTAGTAATCTAGCGGGAGTATCGACAGATACGCAGTATTTT.

The chain employs TRBV14 and TRBJ2-7; 8 nucleotides agree with TRBD1. The CDR3 covers 16 residues. CDR1 SGHDN and CDR2 FVKESK come from the germline V gene. V was pared by 4 bases and J by 7 bases, with 15 bases of the junction left unmatched. The CDR3 DNA sequence: TGTGCCAGCAGCCCCGGGACTCGGACAGGGAGTCGGGAGCAGTACTTC. This codes for CASSPGTRTGSREQYF.

By share of the sample, this clone is medium-sized. J is TRBJ2-1 and V is TRBV7-9, with D possibly matching TRBD2 (7 bases). This CDR3 region has 15 residues. CDR1 and CDR2 (germline): SEHNR, FQNEAQ (reference sequence). Trimming cost V 5 bases and J 6 bases, with 17 bases left between them. CDR3 in DNA: TGTGCCAGCAGCCCCGCTGTGGGAGGGGGCAATGAGCAGTTCTTC. Residues: CASSPAVGGGNEQFF.

The chain is built from TRBV27 and TRBJ2-7, with unresolved D. This CDR3 is built from 13 residues. Germline values: CDR1 MNHEY, CDR2 SMNVEV (reference sequence). V shed 4 bases and J shed 1 base, with 8 bases lying between them. The CDR3 sequence: CASSYSVSYEQYF. The CDR3 DNA is TGTGCCAGCAGTTATTCTGTTTCCTACGAGCAGTACTTC.

The rearrangement uses TRBV30 and TRBJ2-1; 8 bases fit TRBD2. The CDR3 sequence is 16 residues long. CDR1 is GTSNPN, CDR2 SVGIG, per germline (reference sequence). The J segment lost 4 bases and the V segment lost 0 bases, leaving 8 bases of the junction unmatched. The DNA of the CDR3 is TGTGCCTGGAGTGTTGACCCGGGAGGGGGATACAATGAGCAGTTCTTC. This encodes CAWSVDPGGGYNEQFF.

The J gene is TRBJ1-1, the V gene TRBV30, with TRBD1 identical over 9 bases. The CDR3 spans 13 residues. V shed 3 bases, J shed 6 bases, and the junction held 5 bases outside the gene matches. Looked up from germline, CDR1 is GTSNPN and CDR2 is SVGIG (reference sequence). This CDR3 reads CAWRDRGWAEAFF. CDR3 coding DNA: TGTGCCTGGAGGGACAGGGGATGGGCTGAAGCTTTCTTT.

The chain links TRBV7-9 to TRBJ2-5; TRBD2 is a possible D gene (6 bases). The germline V and J ends were trimmed by 4 bases and 5 bases, with 20 bases remaining between them. The V gene's germline CDR1 is SEHNR and CDR2 FQNEAQ (reference sequence). The CDR3 loop spans 16 amino acids. The CDR3 region is CASSSTQGLPDETQYF. CDR3 in DNA: TGTGCCAGCAGCTCAACGCAGGGACTGCCCGATGAGACCCAGTACTTC. Full variable domain (rest looked up from reference TRBV7-9 and TRBJ2-5): DTGVSQNPRHKITKRGQNVTFRCDPISEHNRLYWYRQTLGQGPEFLTYFQNEAQLEKSRLLSDRFSAERPKGSFSTLEIQRTEQGDSAMYLCASSSTQGLPDETQYFGPGTRLLVL.

The chain joins TRBV28 to TRBJ1-4; D is perhaps TRBD1 (6 bases). Deletions cut 3 bases from V and 3 bases from J, with 11 bases between. Germline V gene data show CDR1 as MDHEN and CDR2 as SYDVKM. The CDR3 runs to 15 residues. CDR3 in amino acids: CASSFVGQPNEKLFF. The CDR3 DNA follows: TGTGCCAGCAGTTTTGTTGGACAGCCTAATGAAAAACTGTTTTTT.

The CDR3 DNA reads TGCGCCAGCAGCCAGGGGAGATCGATAGGGTCTCACTATGGCTACACCTTC. Its translation: CASSQGRSIGSHYGYTF. The V and J genes are TRBV4-3 and TRBJ1-2; D unclear. The V end lost 3 bases, the J end lost 3 bases, and 20 bases lay between the germline ends. In germline, CDR1 is LGHNA, CDR2 YSLEER. CDR3 length: 17 amino acids.

The genes are TRBV27 and TRBJ1-2; D is possibly TRBD1 (5 bases). This CDR3 is built from 15 residues. Germline CDR1 reads MNHEY; CDR2 reads SMNVEV (reference sequence). The V end was cut by 0 bases, the J end by 4 bases, with 12 bases between. Here the CDR3 reads CASSLSVTGFYGYTF. CDR3 nucleotide sequence: TGTGCCAGCAGTTTATCAGTCACAGGCTTCTATGGCTACACCTTC.

The chain is built from TRBV27 and TRBJ1-1; tentative D call: TRBD1 (5 bases). Trimming took off 4 bases at V and 3 bases at J, with 15 bases between the two ends. Germline CDR1 reads MNHEY; CDR2 reads SMNVEV (reference sequence). The CDR3 has 15 residues. The CDR3 loop reads CASSYSGGSDTEAFF. In nucleotides, the CDR3 is TGTGCCAGCAGTTATAGCGGGGGGTCGGACACTGAAGCTTTCTTT.

The table lists this clone with a count of one. The chain uses TRBV9 and TRBJ2-1; 8 bases are a match to TRBD2. Trimming took 2 bases from V and 8 from J; bases not matched to a gene: 3. Germline CDR1 SGDLS, CDR2 YYNGEE. CDR3 size: 13 residues. In nucleotides, the CDR3 is TGTGCCAGCAGCGTCCTAGCGGGCGATGAGCAGTTCTTC. Amino acid sequence: CASSVLAGDEQFF.

The genes are TRBV7-8 and TRBJ2-1; tentatively, D is TRBD2 (6 bases). The V end lost 2 bases, the J end lost 0 bases, and 14 bases lay between the germline ends. The CDR3 is made up of 17 amino acids. Germline CDR1 and CDR2: SGHVS and FQNEAQ. The CDR3 coding sequence is TGTGCCAGCAGCTTATTGGGACTGACCCGCTCCTACAATGAGCAGTTCTTC. It yields the protein CASSLLGLTRSYNEQFF.

The chain is built from TRBV28 and TRBJ2-5; TRBD1 agrees at 9 bases. CDR3 length: 16 residues. From germline, CDR1 is MDHEN and CDR2 SYDVKM. The V and J ends lost 5 bases and 5 bases, in that order; junction bases with no gene match: 12. CDR3 residues: CASSPPPGQGRETQYF. For the CDR3, the DNA is TGTGCCAGCAGTCCGCCCCCGGGACAGGGCAGGGAGACCCAGTACTTC.

The rearrangement joins TRBV2 to TRBJ2-2; 10 bases fit TRBD2. The length of the CDR3 is 16 residues. Germline-derived CDR1 and CDR2 are SNHLY and FYNNEI. Trimming at V came to 4 bases and at J to 3 bases, leaving 5 bases not matched to a gene. The CDR3 coding sequence is TGTGCCAGCAGTGCCCTCCTAGCGGGAGACACCGGGGAGCTGTTTTTT. This codes for CASSALLAGDTGELFF.

This rearrangement joins TRBV6-4 to TRBJ2-5, with 8 bases lining up with TRBD1. Germline V CDR1 and CDR2: MRHNA, SNTAGT. CDR3 length: 18 amino acids. Trimming removed 6 bases from V and 0 bases from J; junction bases left unmatched: 15. The CDR3 spells CASRKIDRGIEDQETQYF. In nucleotides, the CDR3 is TGTGCCAGCAGGAAGATCGACAGGGGAATTGAGGACCAAGAGACCCAGTACTTC.

This clone came up once. V and J are TRBV5-6 and TRBJ1-2; 8 bases fit TRBD1. CDR1 and CDR2 from the germline V gene are SGHDT and YYEEEE. There are 13 residues in the CDR3. Trimming took 3 bases from V and 4 from J; bases not matched to a gene: 2. CDR3 in amino acids: CASSSGQGYGYTF. The CDR3 DNA sequence: TGTGCCAGCAGCTCCGGACAGGGCTATGGCTACACCTTC.

This rearrangement joins TRBV11-2 to TRBJ2-7; 8 positions agree with TRBD2. There are 15 residues in the CDR3. V lost 10 bases and J lost 4; bases outside the gene matches: 15. The germline V gene encodes CDR1 SGHAT and CDR2 FQNNGV. The DNA of the CDR3 is TGTGCCATCAGGCGGAGCGGGAGAGGAGGATACGAGCAGTACTTC. It translates to CAIRRSGRGGYEQYF.

The chain is built from TRBV7-6 and TRBJ2-1, with a tentative D call TRBD2 (5 bases). The germline CDR1 and CDR2 sequences are SGHVS and FNYEAQ. V was clipped by 6 bases and J by 0 bases, with 18 bases between them. The CDR3 runs to 17 residues. The CDR3 loop is CASSRTISVSSYNEQFF. CDR3 coding DNA: TGTGCCAGCAGTCGAACGATTAGCGTCAGCTCCTACAATGAGCAGTTCTTC.

The chain links TRBV27 to TRBJ2-3; tentative D call: TRBD2 (6 bases). The CDR3 runs to 13 residues. In germline, CDR1 is MNHEY, CDR2 SMNVEV (reference sequence). Trimming cost V 8 bases and J 8 bases, with 17 bases left between them. In DNA, the CDR3 is TGTGCCAGCGGGTTCGGGAGCGCTGGTACGCAGTATTTT. Its translation: CASGFGSAGTQYF.

In regard to this clone: This same CDR3 is encoded by further DNA sequences in the sample. J is TRBJ2-7 and V is TRBV19, with 8 bases matching TRBD1. This CDR3 is built from 14 residues. The germline V gene encodes CDR1 LNHDA and CDR2 SQIVND (reference sequence). Germline trimming cut 5 bases from V and 3 bases from J; bases unmatched to any gene: 6. The CDR3 coding sequence is TGTGCCAGTAGTCCTGGGACAGGAGACTACGAGCAGTACTTC. This codes for CASSPGTGDYEQYF. Using reference TRBV19 and TRBJ2-7 for the parts outside the CDR3, the full variable domain is DGGITQSPKYLFRKEGQNVTLSCEQNLNHDAMYWYRQDPGQGLRLIYYSQIVNDFQKGDIAEGYSVSREKKESFPLTVTSAQKNPTAFYLCASSPGTGDYEQYFGPGTRLTVT.

The CDR3 DNA reads TGCAGCGTTGCCGCGGTCCACTCCTACAATGAGCAGTTCTTC. This translates into CSVAAVHSYNEQFF. This rearrangement joins TRBV29-1 to TRBJ2-1; the D is unclear. Trimming stripped 4 bases from V and 0 bases from J, with 10 bases between. Per germline, CDR1 SQVTM and CDR2 ANQGSEA. This CDR3 has 14 amino acids.

The chain uses TRBV4-1 and TRBJ2-1, with 8 bases matching TRBD2. This CDR3 spans 16 amino acids. J gave up 4 bases and V 1 base, and 6 bases lay outside the gene matches. Germline lookup yields CDR1 MGHRA and CDR2 YSYEKL. The CDR3 nucleotides read TGCGCCAGCAGCCAAGTAGGTAGCGGGGTATACAATGAGCAGTTCTTC. It codes for CASSQVGSGVYNEQFF.